The clone carrying this T cell receptor beta chain was seen many times. Germline CDR1 is DFQATT and CDR2 is SNEGSKA (reference sequence). The CDR3 has 13 amino acids. V lost 6 bases, J lost 5 bases, and 16 bases lay in between. The data originate from a study of low-dose radiotherapy and immunotherapy resistance in tumors. Study in general: Cohort 1 was given 0.5 Gy fractions every 2 weeks, 6.5 Gy in total. Administration of intravenous cyclophosphamide at 200 mg/m2 took place every two weeks, one day before radiation and immunotherapy. Aspirin 300 mg, taken orally and daily, was given to patients for four cycles from cycle 1 day 1. cDNA synthesis used a TRAV/TRBV-specific primer set for both chains.

For amplifying TCRs, the PCR ran for around 20 cycles with Phusion, which was used together with a constant-region primer and the adapter on the V primers. One entry per CDR3 protein, called by TCRdb with MiXCR from the reads. The sample has about 47,000 distinct CDR3 sequences, roughly 10% seen once. Time point given: before trial treatment. The starting material was PBMCs, obtained before treatment. This receptor was taken from a female donor with ovarian cancer. V is TRBV20-1 and J is TRBJ1-2; D unresolved. The CDR3 sequence: CSAERSPLYGYTF. The CDR3, as DNA: TGCAGTGCCGAGAGGAGCCCTCTTTATGGCTACACCTTC.